This T cell receptor beta chain was identified in a study of CD8+ T cells in alopecia areata. Once RNA had been extracted, it was reverse transcribed into cDNA to act as the sequencing template. Profiled with immunoSEQ multiplex PCR; TCRdb holds only in-frame clones, not every one. This sample yields fewer than 250,000 clones, of which around three fifths are seen a single time; about 4.2% belongs to the top ten. Treatment here: oral pan-JAK inhibitor, 5-10 mg twice daily. Both peripheral blood and punch biopsies of lesional scalp skin were obtained from patients who had alopecia areata. Study conclusions and caveats: Affected lesional scalp, above all in alopecia totalis/universalis, was more clonal than normal scalp.

Points on this clone: Antigen unknown.

This TCR was sampled from a human donor with alopecia areata. The material was CD4+ T cells sorted from blood, obtained at week 4, from a patient treated with tofacitinib.

The CDR3 bases are TGTGCCTGGAGGAAAAAGGGACAGGGGCAAAATTCACCCCTCCACTTT. Translation gives CAWRKKGQGQNSPLHF. J is TRBJ1-6 and V is TRBV30; TRBD1 matches 10 bases. J lost 7 bases, V lost 3 bases, and 9 bases had no gene match. The CDR3 has 16 residues. Germline CDR1 reads GTSNPN; CDR2 reads SVGIG (reference sequence).